This is a list of T cell receptor beta chains from one sample in a study of shared clonotypes between healthy human individuals. Measured with immunoSEQ multiplex PCR; TCRdb has only the in-frame clones, and not every one. This sample has nearly 1 million clones, with 60% to 85% found just once. Sequenced input: memory CD4+ T cells sorted from blood. The receptors originated from a man aged 18-30 years in good health. CDR3s leave out the opening cysteine and the closing phenylalanine or tryptophan. Not all rows give a size; the values are once, few, many and, for expanded clones, a class.

v_gene: TRBV30
abundance: NA
CDR3aa: AWSVIRASGANVLT

v_gene: TRBV11-2
abundance: few
CDR3aa: ASTPKREAF

v_gene: TRBV5-1
abundance: NA
CDR3aa: ASGDNSYEQY

v_gene: TRBV7-2
abundance: NA
CDR3aa: ASSLAGSGGKAQF

v_gene: TRBV19
abundance: NA
CDR3aa: ASSTTRRGNEQF

v_gene: TRBV19
abundance: NA
CDR3aa: ASSSGLAGGELF

v_gene: TRBV28
abundance: NA
CDR3aa: ASGHAYEQY

v_gene: TRBV15
abundance: NA
CDR3aa: ATSRGGSSSYEQY

v_gene: TRBV27
abundance: NA
CDR3aa: ASSLNSQTTNSPLH

v_gene: TRBV11-3
abundance: NA
CDR3aa: ASSRLSGSTGELF

v_gene: TRBV6-1
abundance: NA
CDR3aa: ASRLNVNTEAF

v_gene: TRBV6-5
abundance: once
CDR3aa: ASSPELAGAYEQY

v_gene: TRBV9
abundance: NA
CDR3aa: ASSGVDGVRGGAF

v_gene: TRBV28
abundance: NA
CDR3aa: ASSSGTQETQY

v_gene: TRBV9
abundance: NA
CDR3aa: ASSVTGEKLF

v_gene: TRBV19
abundance: NA
CDR3aa: ASSLWTGQETQY

v_gene: TRBV19
abundance: NA
CDR3aa: ASSEQGGNTEAF

v_gene: TRBV27
abundance: NA
CDR3aa: ASSSGRKGRSVYGYT

v_gene: TRBV7-9
abundance: few
CDR3aa: ASSFGNYNSPLH

v_gene: TRBV9
abundance: NA
CDR3aa: ASSVEARVYNSPLH

v_gene: TRBV6-1
abundance: NA
CDR3aa: ASSSGVSYEQY

v_gene: TRBV5-1
abundance: NA
CDR3aa: ASSSGQGRYNEQF

v_gene: TRBV5-6
abundance: NA
CDR3aa: ASSSGLAGGVTGANVLT

v_gene: TRBV19
abundance: NA
CDR3aa: ASSVTGIGQPQH

v_gene: TRBV19
abundance: NA
CDR3aa: ASSIVGQGRDNEQF

v_gene: TRBV10-2
abundance: NA
CDR3aa: ASRHRERGAGELF

v_gene: TRBV18
abundance: few
CDR3aa: ASSDRVNTEAF

v_gene: TRBV28
abundance: NA
CDR3aa: ASSPSKRGSYEQY

v_gene: TRBV30
abundance: NA
CDR3aa: AWSYRGNEKLF